These 18 T cell receptor beta chains share one sample of origin, sequenced in a study of blood T cell repertoires in COVID-19. The method was immunoSEQ multiplex PCR; TCRdb's version includes in-frame clones alone and lacks a portion of them. This sample has 200,000 to 250,000 clones, with 84% found just once. The source material was peripheral blood. All receptors derive from a woman older than 75 with COVID-19, enrolled during active disease.

This clone has only a few counts. The CDR3 reads CASSVVGGFGTDTQYF. CDR3 DNA sequence: TGTGCCAGCAGTGTCGTAGGAGGGTTCGGCACAGATACGCAGTATTTT. This chain links TRBV2 with TRBJ2-3; tentatively, D is TRBD2 (6 bases). Trimming left V 4 bases short and J 1 base short, with 15 bases between. This CDR3 has 16 amino acids. The V gene's germline CDR1 is SNHLY and CDR2 FYNNEI.

The chain has TRBV29-1 and TRBJ1-2, with 7 positions matching TRBD1. V shed 3 bases and J 4 bases; nucleotides not matched to a gene: 11. Germline V gene sequence: CDR1 SQVTM, CDR2 ANQGSEA. The CDR3 is 15 residues long. The CDR3 region is CSVDPSKGGPYGYTF. In nucleotides, the CDR3 is TGCAGCGTTGACCCTTCGAAAGGGGGCCCCTATGGCTACACCTTC.

This chain connects TRBV7-9 to TRBJ1-4; the D gene is possibly TRBD1 (5 bases). V gave up 1 base and J gave up 8 bases, with 14 bases separating them. Germline-derived CDR1 and CDR2 are SEHNR and FQNEAQ (reference sequence). The CDR3 is 15 amino acids. CDR3 sequence reads: CASSLELVGPEKLFF. Written as DNA, the CDR3 is TGTGCCAGCAGCTTAGAATTGGTGGGGCCGGAAAAACTGTTTTTT.

Only a few counts were recorded for this clone. The chain joins TRBV7-2 to TRBJ1-6, with 10 positions matching TRBD1. V lost 5 bases to trimming and J lost 7 bases; unmatched junction nucleotides: 5. CDR3 size: 15 residues. Per germline, CDR1 SGHTA and CDR2 FQGNSA. Written as DNA, the CDR3 is TGTGCCAGCAGCACAGACAGGGGGCGGAATTCACCCCTCCACTTT. Amino acid sequence: CASSTDRGRNSPLHF. Full variable domain (rest looked up from reference TRBV7-2 and TRBJ1-6): GAGVSQSPSNKVTEKGKDVELRCDPISGHTALYWYRQSLGQGLEFLIYFQGNSAPDKSGLPSDRFSAERTGGSVSTLTIQRTQQEDSAVYLCASSTDRGRNSPLHFGNGTRLTVT.

The rearrangement uses TRBV3-1 (or the pseudogene TRBV3-2) and TRBJ1-5, with no clear D. This CDR3 region has 14 residues. The V and J ends lost 1 base and 7 bases respectively, with 11 bases between them. Germline loops: CDR1 LGHDT, CDR2 YNNKEL (reference sequence). This chain's CDR3 is CASSQGAGWQPQHF. In nucleotides, the CDR3 is TGTGCCAGCAGCCAAGGGGCGGGTTGGCAGCCCCAGCATTTT.

This chain joins TRBV24-1 and TRBJ2-3, with 8 bases matching TRBD1. Unmatched junction bases numbered 2, after V lost 3 bases and J lost 1 base. The germline V gene encodes CDR1 KGHDR and CDR2 SFDVKD. This CDR3 comprises 15 residues. The CDR3 nucleotides read TGTGCCACCAGTGATGAGGACAGGGGCACAGATACGCAGTATTTT. Its protein is CATSDEDRGTDTQYF.

The V and J genes are TRBV2 and TRBJ2-7; 7 bases align to TRBD2. Germline V gene data show CDR1 as SNHLY and CDR2 as FYNNEI. The V and J ends lost 3 bases and 6 bases, in that order; junction bases with no gene match: 11. The CDR3 is 15 amino acids. The CDR3 DNA reads as TGTGCCAGCAGTGAGCGGGGGACCTCCCTCTTCGAGCAGTACTTC. Its translation is CASSERGTSLFEQYF.

This chain joins TRBV5-1 and TRBJ1-1; TRBD1 is a possible D gene (6 bases). The CDR3 has 15 amino acids. Germline assignment: CDR1 SGHRS and CDR2 YFSETQ. Trimming removed 0 bases at V and 5 bases at J, with 14 bases between. CDR3 bases: TGCGCCAGCAGCTTGGGCTTCGGCAGGGGAACTGAAGCTTTCTTT. It translates to CASSLGFGRGTEAFF.

This clone came up a few times. This chain joins TRBV27 and TRBJ2-2; the match to TRBD2 covers 7 bases. The length of the CDR3 is 16 residues. In germline, CDR1 is MNHEY, CDR2 SMNVEV (reference sequence). Trimming took 7 bases from V and 4 from J; bases not matched to a gene: 12. This chain's CDR3 is CASTPGGGVFTGELFF. CDR3 bases: TGTGCCAGCACCCCGGGGGGAGGGGTGTTCACCGGGGAGCTGTTTTTT.

The chain has TRBV3-1 (or the pseudogene TRBV3-2) and TRBJ2-1; no clear D. The germline V gene has CDR1 LGHDT and CDR2 YNNKEL (reference sequence). CDR3 length: 15 amino acids. Trimming shortened V by 1 base and J by 8 bases, and 15 bases separated the two germline ends. CDR3 sequence reads: CASSQATAEADEQFF. For the CDR3, the DNA is TGTGCCAGCAGCCAAGCAACTGCGGAAGCCGATGAGCAGTTCTTC.

The chain employs TRBV5-1 and TRBJ2-6; weak D call: TRBD1 (5 bases). CDR1 SGHRS and CDR2 YFSETQ come from the germline V gene. There are 15 residues in the CDR3. Trimming left V 3 bases short and J 0 bases short, with 7 bases between. The CDR3 region is CASSSTGSGANVLTF. The CDR3 coding sequence is TGCGCCAGCAGCTCAACAGGCTCTGGGGCCAACGTCCTGACTTTC.

The rearrangement joins TRBV24-1 to TRBJ2-1, with 8 bases lining up with TRBD2. The V gene end was trimmed by 6 bases and the J gene end by 10 bases; junction bases not matched to a gene: 13. Germline assignment: CDR1 KGHDR and CDR2 SFDVKD. The CDR3 sequence is 15 residues long. CDR3 loop: CATSLGGSGTREQFF. For the CDR3, the DNA is TGTGCCACCAGTCTCGGCGGTAGCGGGACTCGAGAGCAGTTCTTC.

The chain has TRBV3-1 (or the pseudogene TRBV3-2) and TRBJ2-7; no reliable D call. From germline, CDR1 is LGHDT and CDR2 YNNKEL (reference sequence). Trimming took 4 bases from V and 5 from J, leaving 6 bases between them. This CDR3 is built from 11 residues. CDR3 amino acids: CASSRSHEQYF. The CDR3 DNA reads as TGTGCCAGCAGCCGTAGCCACGAGCAGTACTTC.

The rearrangement links TRBV7-3 to TRBJ1-2; TRBD1 might be the D (5 bases). The CDR3 is made up of 14 amino acids. The V gene's germline CDR1 is SGHTA and CDR2 FQGTGA. V lost 5 bases, J lost 3 bases, and 13 bases lay in between. CDR3 region: CASSPGGFDYGYTF. The CDR3 coding sequence is TGTGCCAGCAGCCCGGGGGGTTTCGACTATGGCTACACCTTC.

The chain has TRBV3-1 (or the pseudogene TRBV3-2) and TRBJ1-6, with TRBD1 matching 11 bases. With V trimmed by 3 bases and J by 10 bases, 8 bases remained unmatched. Germline values: CDR1 LGHDT, CDR2 YNNKEL (reference sequence). CDR3 size: 16 residues. CDR3 nucleotides: TGTGCCAGCAGCCACCCCGGGGGGACAGGGGGATCACCCCTCCACTTT. The encoded protein is CASSHPGGTGGSPLHF.

The chain links TRBV11-2 to TRBJ1-6; possible D gene TRBD1, 5 bases. The CDR3 consists of 15 residues. Germline CDR1 and CDR2: SGHAT and FQNNGV. Trimming stripped 3 bases from V and 9 bases from J, with 15 bases between. In nucleotides, the CDR3 is TGTGCCAGCAGCTTCGGGGTCGGGGGGAGTTCACCCCTCCACTTT. Encoded protein: CASSFGVGGSSPLHF.

The CDR3 nucleotides read TGTGCCAGCAGCCCGGAGGGCAGGACCAATCAGCCCCAGCATTTT. Translated: CASSPEGRTNQPQHF. This chain links TRBV27 with TRBJ1-5; no clear D. Between the trimmed V and J ends, which lost 6 bases and 3 bases, there was a span of 15 bases. CDR3 length equals 15 residues. Germline V gene lookup returns CDR1 MNHEY and CDR2 SMNVEV (reference sequence).

The chain carries TRBV28 and TRBJ1-2; D gene ambiguous. This CDR3 has 14 amino acids. Trimming removed 0 bases from V and 6 bases from J, with 11 bases in between. CDR1 and CDR2 (germline): MDHEN, SYDVKM. CDR3 coding DNA: TGTGCCAGCAGTTTATGGGGAGACCCAAATGGCTACACCTTC. Its translation is CASSLWGDPNGYTF.